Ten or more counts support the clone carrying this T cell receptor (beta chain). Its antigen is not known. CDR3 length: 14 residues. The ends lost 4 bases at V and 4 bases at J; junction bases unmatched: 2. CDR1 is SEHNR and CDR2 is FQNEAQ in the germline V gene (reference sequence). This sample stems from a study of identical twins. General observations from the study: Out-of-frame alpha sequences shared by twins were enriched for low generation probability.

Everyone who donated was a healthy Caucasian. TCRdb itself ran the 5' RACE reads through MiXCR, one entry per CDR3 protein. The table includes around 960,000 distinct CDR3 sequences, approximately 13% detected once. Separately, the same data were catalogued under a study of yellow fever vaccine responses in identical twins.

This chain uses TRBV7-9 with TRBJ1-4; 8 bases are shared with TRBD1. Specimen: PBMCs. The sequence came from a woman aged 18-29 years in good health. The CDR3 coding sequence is TGTGCCAGCAGCTCAGACAGGGGTAATGAAAAACTGTTTTTT. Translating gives CASSSDRGNEKLFF.